This T cell receptor beta chain was found in a study of control samples from healthy donors and cancer patients. CDR1 and CDR2 (germline): MNHEY, SMNVEV (reference sequence). Trimming stripped 5 bases from V and 13 bases from J, with 18 bases between. The CDR3 has 14 residues. The data were produced by immunoSEQ multiplex PCR, yet TCRdb's version contains in-frame clones alone and is incomplete. The table includes about 130,000 clones, about 90% detected once. Material for sequencing was blood. This chain uses TRBV27 with TRBJ1-6; a weak D match, TRBD1 (5 bases). This clonotype was obtained from a man between 18 and 29 years old in good health. This CDR3 reads CASSGLGGTIPLHF. As DNA, the CDR3 is TGTGCCAGCAGTGGGTTGGGGGGGACGATCCCCCTCCACTTT.